Listed below are T cell receptor beta chains from one sample, sequenced in a study of shared clonotypes between healthy human individuals. TCRdb's copy holds only in-frame clones and misses some; the assay was immunoSEQ multiplex PCR. Counted here are roughly 2,500,000 clones, approximately 94% occurring once; the ten biggest clones make up around 0.37%. The material sequenced was naive CD4+ T cells from PBMCs. These receptors all stem from a man between 18 and 29 years old in good health. Some clones in this sample may be carry-over from other donors' samples. CDR3s include the opening cysteine and the closing phenylalanine or tryptophan. The D gene is left open where the match is weak. Rows give clone size only sometimes, using once, few, many, or a class for an expanded clone.

len	d_gene	v_gene	j_gene	abundance	CDR3aa	CDR3nt
18	TRBD2	TRBV10-3	TRBJ2-3	.	CAISLSGIRTDGTDTQYF	TGTGCCATCAGTCTTAGCGGGATCAGGACAGATGGCACAGATACGCAGTATTTT
16	TRBD2	TRBV7-6	TRBJ2-7	.	CASSPSYSSGRDEQYF	TGTGCCAGCAGCCCCTCGTATAGTAGCGGGAGGGACGAGCAGTACTTC
14	.	TRBV11-2	TRBJ2-3	.	CASSPRKSTDTQYF	TGTGCCAGCAGCCCCCGCAAGAGCACAGATACGCAGTATTTT
16	.	TRBV28	TRBJ2-7	.	CASSLQLGTPVYEQYF	TGTGCCAGCAGTTTACAACTGGGAACTCCCGTCTACGAGCAGTACTTC
16	.	TRBV19	TRBJ1-4	.	CASSTRYKGSSEKLFF	TGTGCCAGTAGTACAAGGTATAAGGGCTCGAGTGAAAAACTGTTTTTT
16	.	TRBV2	TRBJ2-7	.	CASRGAGGQLVYEQYF	TGTGCCAGCAGGGGGGCGGGCGGCCAGCTCGTTTACGAGCAGTACTTC
13	.	TRBV27	TRBJ1-1	.	CASSFRGFTEAFF	TGTGCCAGCAGTTTCAGGGGTTTCACTGAAGCTTTCTTT
12	.	TRBV28	TRBJ1-5	.	CASRRQNQPQHF	TGTGCCAGCCGTCGGCAAAATCAGCCCCAGCATTTT
14	TRBD1	TRBV7-9	TRBJ2-5	.	CASSQGQAQETQYF	TGTGCCAGCAGCCAGGGACAGGCCCAAGAGACCCAGTACTTC
17	.	TRBV28	TRBJ2-7	.	CASTHRQGIAGGNEQYF	TGTGCCAGCACCCACCGACAGGGGATAGCGGGCGGCAACGAGCAGTACTTC
12	.	TRBV30	TRBJ1-4	.	CAWSRGNEKLFF	TGTGCCTGGAGTAGGGGGAATGAAAAACTGTTTTTT
16	.	TRBV6-6	TRBJ2-3	.	CASSYLGTSRTDTQYF	TGTGCCAGCAGTTACCTCGGGACTTCGAGAACAGATACGCAGTATTTT
16	TRBD1	TRBV5-1	TRBJ2-5	.	CASSPGQAKYQETQYF	TGCGCCAGCAGCCCCGGACAGGCTAAGTACCAAGAGACCCAGTACTTC
14	.	TRBV5-8	TRBJ1-5	.	CASSLVRAGQPQHF	TGTGCCAGCAGCTTGGTTAGGGCGGGTCAGCCCCAGCATTTT
16	.	TRBV5-1	TRBJ2-3	.	CASSLVATTSTDTQYF	TGCGCCAGCAGCTTGGTGGCTACGACTAGCACAGATACGCAGTATTTT
14	TRBD1	TRBV2	TRBJ1-1	.	CASKPRQGASEAFF	TGTGCCAGCAAACCCCGACAGGGGGCCTCTGAAGCTTTCTTT
16	TRBD2	TRBV7-9	TRBJ2-1	.	CASSLSRTSGHNEQFF	TGTGCCAGCAGCTTATCCCGGACTAGCGGCCACAATGAGCAGTTCTTC
16	TRBD2	TRBV9	TRBJ2-1	.	CASSLRLAGGFDEQFF	TGTGCCAGCAGCTTGAGACTAGCGGGAGGATTTGATGAGCAGTTCTTC
14	TRBD2	TRBV6-5	TRBJ2-5	once	CASSYRLAGETQYF	TGTGCCAGCAGTTACAGGCTAGCGGGAGAGACCCAGTACTTC
14	.	TRBV5-5	TRBJ2-5	once	CASSPGTGKETQYF	TGTGCCAGCAGCCCCGGGACTGGGAAAGAGACCCAGTACTTC
14	.	TRBV6-4	TRBJ2-7	.	CASSESPGGFEQYF	TGTGCCAGCAGTGAAAGCCCCGGGGGCTTCGAGCAGTACTTC
14	.	TRBV7-8	TRBJ1-4	.	CASSRSTNGGKLFF	TGTGCCAGCAGCCGATCTACTAATGGGGGAAAACTGTTTTTT
13	.	TRBV4-1	TRBJ2-1	.	CASSRRLDNEQFF	TGCGCCAGCAGCCGCAGACTCGACAATGAGCAGTTCTTC
15	TRBD2	TRBV2	TRBJ2-4	.	CASSREGTSGSIQYF	TGTGCCAGCAGTCGCGAGGGGACTAGTGGGAGCATTCAGTACTTC
15	.	TRBV11-2	TRBJ2-1	.	CASSLGLAINNEQFF	TGTGCCAGCAGCTTAGGGCTAGCGATAAACAATGAGCAGTTCTTC